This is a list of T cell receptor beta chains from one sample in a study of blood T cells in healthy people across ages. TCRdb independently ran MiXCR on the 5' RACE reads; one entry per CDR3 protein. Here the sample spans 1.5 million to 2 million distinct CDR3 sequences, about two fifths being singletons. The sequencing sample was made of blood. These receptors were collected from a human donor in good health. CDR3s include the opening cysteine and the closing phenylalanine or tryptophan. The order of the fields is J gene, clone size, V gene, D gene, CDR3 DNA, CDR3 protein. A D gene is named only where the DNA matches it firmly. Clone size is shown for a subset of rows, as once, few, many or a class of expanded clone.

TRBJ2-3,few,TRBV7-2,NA,TGTGCCAGCAGCTTAGGGGATAGCGGCACAGATACGCAGTATTTT,CASSLGDSGTDTQYF
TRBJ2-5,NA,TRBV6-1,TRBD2,TGTGCCAGCACCCCAGTTGCTCTCAGCGGGGGGGCCGAAGGATTGAAGGAGACCCAGTACTTC,CASTPVALSGGAEGLKETQYF
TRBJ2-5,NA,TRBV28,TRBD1,TGTGCCGGCAGTGACGGGACAGAGAGGAGGGAGACCCAGTACTTC,CAGSDGTERRETQYF
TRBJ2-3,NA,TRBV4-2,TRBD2,TGTACCAGCAGCCAAGATCGGAGTAGCGGGGGGGCCCAAACGCAGTATTTT,CTSSQDRSSGGAQTQYF
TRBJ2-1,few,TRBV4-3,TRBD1,TGCGCCAGCAGCCCCCGGGACAGGTTAAATGAGCAGTTCTTC,CASSPRDRLNEQFF
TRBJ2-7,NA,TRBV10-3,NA,TGTGCCATCAGCCGAAGCTCCTACGAGCAGTACTTC,CAISRSSYEQYF
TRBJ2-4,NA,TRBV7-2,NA,TGTGCCAGCAGCTTAGATTCTTCCGACAGCTACAATGAGCAGTACTTC,CASSLDSSDSYNEQYF
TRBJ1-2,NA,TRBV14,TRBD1,TGTGCCAGCAGCCAAGATGGACAGGGGAGTAATGGCTACACCTTC,CASSQDGQGSNGYTF
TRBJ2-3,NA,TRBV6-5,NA,TGTGCCAGTACACCGCCCGGCACAGATACGCAGTATTTT,CASTPPGTDTQYF
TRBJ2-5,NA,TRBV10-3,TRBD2,TGTGCCATCAGTGAGTCTTCTGGACTAGCGGGGGCGGGGACCCAGTACTTC,CAISESSGLAGAGTQYF
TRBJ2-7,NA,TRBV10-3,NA,TGTGCCATCAGTGAGATGCAGGGCCCCTACGAGCAGTACTTC,CAISEMQGPYEQYF
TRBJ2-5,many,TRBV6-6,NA,TGTGCCAGCAGTTACTGGCGGGAAGAGACCCAGTACTTC,CASSYWREETQYF
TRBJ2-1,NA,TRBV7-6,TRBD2,TGTGCCAGCACCCCTAGCGGGGGGGTCTACAATGAGCAGTTCTTC,CASTPSGGVYNEQFF
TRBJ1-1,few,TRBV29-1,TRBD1,TGCAGCGTTGAAGATGGGACAGGCACTGAAGCTTTCTTT,CSVEDGTGTEAFF
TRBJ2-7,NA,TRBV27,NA,TGTGCCAGCAAGCAGGGGTCTGGGTACGAGCAGTACTTC,CASKQGSGYEQYF
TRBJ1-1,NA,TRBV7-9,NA,TGTGCCAGCAGCAGAGGAGCGGACCGTGGGGCGGCTAGGCCTGAAGCTTTCTTT,CASSRGADRGAARPEAFF
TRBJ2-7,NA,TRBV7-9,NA,TGTGCCAGCAGGGGCCGGACGGTGAACAACGAGCAGTACTTC,CASRGRTVNNEQYF
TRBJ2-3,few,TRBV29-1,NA,TGCAGCGTTGATGGTGGCGGGGAGAGTATCACAGATACGCAGTATTTT,CSVDGGGESITDTQYF
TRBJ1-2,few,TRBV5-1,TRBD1,TGCGCCAGCAGCTTCGGGACAGACCCCTATGGCTACACCTTC,CASSFGTDPYGYTF
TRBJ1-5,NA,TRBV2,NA,TGTGCCAGCAGTGCGGTGGGGCAGCCCCAGCATTTT,CASSAVGQPQHF
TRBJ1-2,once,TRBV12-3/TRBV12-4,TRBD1,TGTGCCAGCAGCCCGACAGGGTCGAGACGGCTTTATGGCTACACCTTC,CASSPTGSRRLYGYTF
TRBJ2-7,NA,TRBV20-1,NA,TGCAGTACCTACGCCAAACAGGGTTACGAGCAGTACTTC,CSTYAKQGYEQYF
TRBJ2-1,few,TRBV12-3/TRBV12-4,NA,TGTGCCAGCACCTCAGAGCCAGCCCCCAAGCAGTTCTTC,CASTSEPAPKQFF
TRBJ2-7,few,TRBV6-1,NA,TGTGCCAGCAGCAGGCAGCAAAATTACGAGCAGTACTTC,CASSRQQNYEQYF
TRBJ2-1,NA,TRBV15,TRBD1,TGTGCCACCAGCTCCCGGACAGGGGGACAAGAGACCCAGTTCTTC,CATSSRTGGQETQFF
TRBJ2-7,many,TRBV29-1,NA,TGCAGCGTTGAGGGGAATCCGGGACCCGGACCCTACGAGCAGTACTTC,CSVEGNPGPGPYEQYF
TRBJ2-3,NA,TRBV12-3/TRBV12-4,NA,TGTGCCAGCAGCCCCCCCGACACCACAGATACGCAGTATTTT,CASSPPDTTDTQYF
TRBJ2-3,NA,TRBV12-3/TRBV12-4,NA,TGTGCCAGCAGCTGGGATGGGCAGGGTATCAAGTATTTT,CASSWDGQGIKYF
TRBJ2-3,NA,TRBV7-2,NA,TGTGCCAGCAGCCCAAGTCTACTAGCAAGGGATACGCAGTATTTT,CASSPSLLARDTQYF
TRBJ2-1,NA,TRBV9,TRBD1,TGTGCCAGCAGCGCCTACGGGACAGCGTACAATGAGCAGTTCTTC,CASSAYGTAYNEQFF
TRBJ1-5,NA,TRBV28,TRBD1,TGTGCCAGCAGTTTCCCCGGGACAGGCCTATATAGCAATCAGCCCCAGCATTTT,CASSFPGTGLYSNQPQHF
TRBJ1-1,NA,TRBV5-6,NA,TGTGCCAGCAGCTTCAGGGGAGTTAGGAACACTGAAGCTTTCTTT,CASSFRGVRNTEAFF
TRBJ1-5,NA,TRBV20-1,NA,TGCAGTGCCGGACGAGACAGCCAAAGCAATCAGCCCCAGCATTTT,CSAGRDSQSNQPQHF
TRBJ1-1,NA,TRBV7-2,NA,TGTGCCAGCAGCCCCCGACAGGCGGGCACTGAAGCTTTCTTT,CASSPRQAGTEAFF
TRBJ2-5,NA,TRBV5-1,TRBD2,TGCGCCAGCAGCTACGGGACTAGCGGGGTAGAGACCCAGTACTTC,CASSYGTSGVETQYF
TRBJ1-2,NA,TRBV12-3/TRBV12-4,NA,TGTGCCAGCAGCATAGGGAGCGCGGACTATGGCTACACCTTC,CASSIGSADYGYTF
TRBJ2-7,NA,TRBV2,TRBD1,TGTGCCAGCACCCAACGGACGGGACAGAGCTCCTACGAGCAGTACTTC,CASTQRTGQSSYEQYF
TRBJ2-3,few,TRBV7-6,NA,TGTGCCAGCAGCTTCGGAAACGGGGGCCTCACAGATACGCAGTATTTT,CASSFGNGGLTDTQYF
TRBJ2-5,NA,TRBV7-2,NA,TGTGCCGGCAGCTTAGCGTCCCGGGAGACCCAGTACTTC,CAGSLASRETQYF
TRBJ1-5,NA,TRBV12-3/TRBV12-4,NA,TGTGCCAGCAGTCCGGACGTAGATCAGCCCCAGCATTTT,CASSPDVDQPQHF